The source of this T cell receptor (beta chain) is a study of OX40 agonist ivuxolimab in advanced cancers. Study results and caveats: Averaging showed that CD8+ T cells had more expanded clones than CD4+ did. Partly responding patients at 0.1-3.0 mg/kg showed some of the smallest clonal expansion. The authors did not determine the antigen specificity of the expanded peripheral T cells.

Patients had blood sampled at baseline and again on cycle 4 day 1 and cycle 7 day 1. Assay: immunoSEQ multiplex PCR; the TCRdb copy retains only in-frame clones and omits some. The repertoire consists of 50,000 or so clones, with roughly 80% occurring once and the leading ten covering around 2%. By proportion, this clone is medium-sized. Its target is not known. V was pared by 0 bases and J by 4 bases, with 12 bases between. CDR3 length: 16 amino acids. CDR1 and CDR2 (germline): SGHAT, FQNNGV. The clonotype comes from an adult with an advanced solid tumor such as melanoma, head and neck, liver or kidney cancer. V gene TRBV11-2 combines with J gene TRBJ2-2; D perhaps matches TRBD2 (6 bases). The starting material was CD4+ or CD8+ T cells sorted from blood, obtained in a trial of the OX40 agonist ivuxolimab. CDR3 sequence (DNA): TGTGCCAGCAGCTTAGACCGGGGGTTTATCACCGGGGAGCTGTTTTTT. Amino acids: CASSLDRGFITGELFF.